This TCR beta chain derives from a study of T cell repertoires in cytomegalovirus infection. General observations from the study: HLA-C-restricted, CMV-specific TCR beta clonotypes were dominant ex vivo. The cumulative frequency of public TCR beta families identified carriers of CMV plus the relevant HLA.

Points on this clonotype: What it recognizes is unknown.

TCRdb redid the calling of the reads with MiXCR, one entry per CDR3 protein. The table lists hundreds of thousands of distinct CDR3 sequences, 20% to 25% of them singletons. The sequenced material came from CD8+ T cells from PBMCs. This receptor was taken from a human donor in good health (CMV status not recorded). Some clones in this sample may be carry-over from other donors' samples.

The DNA of the CDR3 is TGTGCCAGCAGCTTAATGACAGACTCCTACAATGAGCAGTTCTTC. Its translation: CASSLMTDSYNEQFF. V gene TRBV7-2 combines with J gene TRBJ2-1, with TRBD1 as a possible D gene (5 bases). Trimming cost V 2 bases and J 0 bases, with 8 bases left between them. CDR1 SGHTA and CDR2 FQGNSA come from the germline V gene. The CDR3 length is 15 residues.